A selection of T cell receptor beta chains follows, all from one sample in a study of blood T cell repertoires in COVID-19. Clones were read by immunoSEQ multiplex PCR, and TCRdb kept only the in-frame ones, dropping some. The sample includes about 120,000 clones, roughly 89% of them seen just once. Input material: peripheral blood. These receptors were obtained from a woman aged 45-65 years with acute or convalescent COVID-19. Both conserved end residues are trimmed from each CDR3. The order of the fields is D gene, J gene, V gene, CDR3 protein. A D gene is named only where the DNA matches it firmly.

-	TRBJ1-1	TRBV20-1	SARGGGMAF
-	TRBJ1-1	TRBV30	AWSGDVNTEAF
-	TRBJ2-1	TRBV15	ATSRDSPEAVAVYNEQF
TRBD1	TRBJ2-7	TRBV4-1	ASSQVPGQGPYEQY
-	TRBJ1-2	TRBV2	ASSDQGRGGYT
TRBD1	TRBJ1-1	TRBV3-1/TRBV3-2	ASSQAGQHTEAF
-	TRBJ1-4	TRBV11-3	ASSFTGGGKSEKLF
TRBD1	TRBJ2-7	TRBV6-5	ASSRDPGQGYEQY
-	TRBJ1-1	TRBV7-2	ASSLAQRDTEAF
TRBD2	TRBJ2-7	TRBV10-3	AISARGGKDRDEQY
TRBD2	TRBJ2-1	TRBV24-1	ATRKGAGGPNEQF
-	TRBJ1-2	TRBV19	ASRGGQGYGYT
TRBD1	TRBJ1-2	TRBV4-3	ASSHSPDRARVSGYT
-	TRBJ2-7	TRBV7-3	ASSLVSGSHEQY
-	TRBJ2-3	TRBV9	ASSQGGTQY
-	TRBJ1-5	TRBV30	AWSGGEDQPQH
TRBD1	TRBJ2-7	TRBV11-2	ASSSGQGSSYEQY
-	TRBJ2-7	TRBV29-1	SVEGPGVSYEQY
TRBD1	TRBJ1-3	TRBV5-1	ASSLTGTASGNTIY